What follows are 5 T cell receptor beta chains derived from one specimen sequenced in a study of persistence of HIV-infected CD4 T cells. The antigens for these receptors are not known. Cells were stimulated nonspecifically with anti-CD3/anti-CD28 magnetic beads. Sorting selected CD4+ T cells upregulating both CD40 ligand and CD69. The libraries were made with immunoSEQ version 4 in survey mode. Data came from immunoSEQ multiplex PCR; TCRdb stores just in-frame clones and leaves some out. The table has 35,000 to 55,000 clones, roughly 92% seen once. The starting material was CD4+ T cells sorted from PBMCs after 18-hour stimulation, obtained from a patient who received antiretroviral therapy. These receptors came from an adult man with HIV who was CMV-seropositive.

The rearrangement joins TRBV2 to TRBJ2-7; D is possibly TRBD1 (6 bases). V lost 7 bases to trimming and J lost 4 bases, with 8 bases between them. The V gene's germline CDR1 is SNHLY and CDR2 FYNNEI. The CDR3 is 11 residues long. CDR3 sequence: CASTRGYEQYF. CDR3 DNA: TGTGCCAGCACCAGGGGATACGAGCAGTACTTC. The whole variable domain, filled in from reference TRBV2 and TRBJ2-7, reads EPEVTQTPSHQVTQMGQEVILRCVPISNHLYFYWYRQILGQKVEFLVSFYNNEISEKSEIFDDQFSVERPDGSNFTLKIRSTKLEDSAMYFCASTRGYEQYFGPGTRLTVT.

This chain links TRBV28 with TRBJ1-1; no clear D gene. Germline V gene sequence: CDR1 MDHEN, CDR2 SYDVKM. V dropped 2 bases and J dropped 6 bases, with 10 bases sitting between them. The CDR3 spans 13 residues. For the CDR3, the DNA is TGTGCCAGCAGTTTACTCCCAAGGCCTGAAGCTTTCTTT. Its translation: CASSLLPRPEAFF.

The chain is built from TRBV28 and TRBJ1-6, with TRBD1 as a possible D gene (6 bases). Trimming shortened V by 2 bases and J by 10 bases, and 15 bases separated the two germline ends. Per the germline V gene, CDR1 is MDHEN and CDR2 is SYDVKM. The CDR3 has 15 residues. The CDR3 nucleotides read TGTGCCAGCAGTTTAGGGAGTAACAGGGTATCACCCCTCCACTTT. As protein: CASSLGSNRVSPLHF.

The chain employs TRBV24-1 and TRBJ2-3; 11 bases align to TRBD2. CDR1 is KGHDR and CDR2 is SFDVKD in the germline V gene. This CDR3 is 16 amino acids long. The J segment lost 7 bases and the V segment lost 4 bases, leaving 9 bases of the junction unmatched. DNA for the CDR3: TGTGCCACCAGTGACCCCGGTACTAGCGGGGGTAATACGCAGTATTTT. Translating gives CATSDPGTSGGNTQYF.

The rearrangement uses TRBV6-1 and TRBJ2-7; D remains ambiguous. The V end lost 2 bases, the J end lost 3 bases, and 5 bases lay between the germline ends. The germline V gene has CDR1 MNHNS and CDR2 SASEGT. CDR3 length equals 12 residues. This CDR3 reads CASSERSYEQYF. CDR3 nucleotide sequence: TGTGCCAGCAGTGAACGGAGCTACGAGCAGTACTTC.